These 23 T cell receptor beta chains came from one sample sequenced in a study of blood T cell repertoires in COVID-19. Measured with immunoSEQ multiplex PCR; TCRdb has only the in-frame clones, and not every one. The sample lists under 200,000 clones, approximately 81% occurring once. Specimen: peripheral blood. The receptor set was obtained from a man aged 40-49 years with acute or convalescent COVID-19.

About this clone itself: It may be a read error: a sequence one base away is much more abundant. The CDR3 region has the DNA TGTGCCAGCAGTTTAGAAGGGGGCGGCAATCAGCCCCAGCATTTT. This sequence encodes CASSLEGGGNQPQHF. The genes are TRBV28 and TRBJ1-5; 7 nucleotides agree with TRBD1. Looked up from germline, CDR1 is MDHEN and CDR2 is SYDVKM. The CDR3 contains 15 residues. Trimming took 2 bases from V and 2 from J; bases not matched to a gene: 3.

The V and J genes are TRBV19 and TRBJ2-3, with TRBD2 matching 13 bases. Germline lookup yields CDR1 LNHDA and CDR2 SQIVND (reference sequence). The V and J ends lost 5 bases and 5 bases, in that order; junction bases with no gene match: 13. The CDR3 has 18 residues. The DNA of the CDR3 is TGTGCCAGTAGTCTGAGGAAGACTAGCGGGGGGTTAGGAGATACGCAGTATTTT. Protein: CASSLRKTSGGLGDTQYF.

Of note for this clone: An end of the junction does not agree with germline; a read error may underlie this. This chain connects TRBV3-1 (or the pseudogene TRBV3-2) to TRBJ1-5; TRBD1 is a possible D gene (5 bases). CDR1 and CDR2 from the germline V gene are LGHDT and YNNKEL (reference sequence). This CDR3 is 13 amino acids long. In DNA form, the CDR3 reads TGTGCCAGCAGCCTCAGCGGAGGGGAAGCCGAGTATTTT. Translated: CASSLSGGEAEYF.

The V gene is TRBV30, the J gene TRBJ1-6; D ambiguous. The CDR3 is 13 residues long. V lost 2 bases to trimming and J lost 9 bases, with 11 bases between them. Germline assignment: CDR1 GTSNPN and CDR2 SVGIG (reference sequence). The CDR3 DNA follows: TGTGCCTGGAGTAGCAGGCAGTCTTCACCCCTCCACTTT. It is translated as CAWSSRQSSPLHF.

This CDR3 reads CASSLRGANYGYTF. CDR3 in DNA: TGTGCCAGCAGTTTACGGGGAGCTAACTATGGCTACACCTTC. This sequence joins TRBV6-2 or TRBV6-3 and TRBJ1-2; no clear D gene. Germline CDR1 is MNHEY and CDR2 is SVGEGT. This CDR3 has 14 amino acids. V shed 4 bases and J shed 0 bases, with 9 bases lying between them.

V and J are TRBV7-9 and TRBJ1-1; D is perhaps TRBD1 (5 bases). Germline V gene sequence: CDR1 SEHNR, CDR2 FQNEAQ (reference sequence). The CDR3 is 14 residues long. V gave up 5 bases and J gave up 4 bases, with 14 bases separating them. The CDR3: CASSLGGVGTEAFF. The CDR3 nucleotides are TGTGCCAGCAGCCTCGGGGGGGTGGGCACTGAAGCTTTCTTT.

The chain carries TRBV5-1 and TRBJ2-3; possible D gene TRBD1, 5 bases. V lost 4 bases and J 6 bases, leaving 9 bases between the germline ends. Germline-derived CDR1 and CDR2 are SGHRS and YFSETQ. This CDR3 has 12 residues. The CDR3: CASSQAGDTQYF. As DNA, the CDR3 is TGCGCCAGCAGCCAGGCAGGGGATACGCAGTATTTT.

The chain combines TRBV4-3 with TRBJ1-2; D perhaps matches TRBD1 (6 bases). Per the germline V gene, CDR1 is LGHNA and CDR2 is YSLEER. The ends were cut back, 2 bases at V and 7 bases at J, with 11 bases in the middle. The CDR3 totals 13 residues. The CDR3, as DNA: TGCGCCAGCAGCCAAACAGGGATGAGTGGCTACACCTTC. This encodes CASSQTGMSGYTF.

The chain combines TRBV12-3 or TRBV12-4 with TRBJ1-3; D may be TRBD1 (5 bases). V was cut by 6 bases and J by 3 bases, with 9 bases left in between. This CDR3 spans 13 amino acids. The CDR3 protein is CASRTGGGNTIYF. CDR3 sequence (DNA): TGTGCCAGCAGGACCGGGGGTGGAAACACCATATATTTT.

The chain combines TRBV7-6 with TRBJ1-3; TRBD1 is a possible D gene (5 bases). V lost 5 bases and J lost 0, with 20 bases in between. The CDR3 totals 18 residues. Germline V gene lookup returns CDR1 SGHVS and CDR2 FNYEAQ. The DNA for the CDR3 is TGTGCCAGCAGCCCGCGTTTTCGGACAAGGAGCTCTGGAAACACCATATATTTT. It is translated as CASSPRFRTRSSGNTIYF.

The chain links TRBV3-1 (or the pseudogene TRBV3-2) to TRBJ1-6; a weak D match, TRBD1 (6 bases). Germline-derived CDR1 and CDR2 are LGHDT and YNNKEL (reference sequence). This CDR3 is built from 14 residues. With 0 bases removed from V and 10 bases from J, the gap between germline ends came to 10 bases. CDR3 protein: CASSQDGQKSPLHF. The CDR3, as DNA: TGTGCCAGCAGCCAAGATGGACAGAAGTCACCCCTCCACTTT.

This rearrangement joins TRBV2 to TRBJ1-2; TRBD1 agrees at 7 bases. The V gene's germline CDR1 is SNHLY and CDR2 FYNNEI. This CDR3 is 15 amino acids long. J gave up 7 bases and V 5 bases, and 13 bases lay outside the gene matches. In DNA form, the CDR3 reads TGTGCCAGCAGTCAATCCGGGACAGTTAGTCTTGGCTACACCTTC. Translating gives CASSQSGTVSLGYTF.

The genes are TRBV7-8 and TRBJ2-1, with 8 bases lining up with TRBD2. The CDR3 runs 15 residues. V was pared by 6 bases and J by 8 bases, with 12 bases of the junction left unmatched. Germline values: CDR1 SGHVS, CDR2 FQNEAQ. CDR3 residues: CASRSGGEPVYEQFF. CDR3 bases: TGTGCCAGCAGATCCGGGGGGGAGCCCGTGTATGAGCAGTTCTTC.

The J gene is TRBJ1-5, the V gene TRBV6-5; possible D gene TRBD1, 6 bases. From germline, CDR1 is MNHEY and CDR2 SVGAGI. The CDR3 is made up of 15 amino acids. Trimming left V 5 bases short and J 3 bases short, with 14 bases between. The CDR3 sequence is CASSPGGAPNQPQHF. Here the CDR3 DNA reads TGTGCCAGCAGTCCGGGGGGGGCTCCCAATCAGCCCCAGCATTTT.

CDR3 protein: CASSLSGQGYTGELFF. The CDR3, as DNA: TGTGCCAGCAGCTTAAGTGGACAGGGTTACACCGGGGAGCTGTTTTTT. This chain links TRBV7-2 with TRBJ2-2, with 8 bases aligning to TRBD1. Unmatched junction bases numbered 5, after V lost 2 bases and J lost 3 bases. Germline V gives CDR1 SGHTA, CDR2 FQGNSA. This CDR3 region has 16 residues.

In its sample, this clone was seen a few times. The V and J genes are TRBV11-1 and TRBJ2-5, with D possibly TRBD2 on 6 matching bases. CDR1 and CDR2 from the germline V gene are SGHAT and FQDESV (reference sequence). The CDR3 runs to 15 residues. Trimming cost V 3 bases and J 2 bases, with 13 bases left between them. CDR3 protein: CASSFAGRAQETQYF. The CDR3 DNA sequence: TGTGCCAGCAGCTTCGCGGGGAGAGCGCAAGAGACCCAGTACTTC. Complete variable domain (other parts from reference TRBV11-1 and TRBJ2-5): EAEVAQSPRYKITEKSQAVAFWCDPISGHATLYWYRQILGQGPELLVQFQDESVVDDSQLPKDRFSAERLKGVDSTLKIQPAELGDSAMYLCASSFAGRAQETQYFGPGTRLLVL.

This clone came up once. The chain employs TRBV5-1 and TRBJ2-1; TRBD2 matches 10 bases. Germline assignment: CDR1 SGHRS and CDR2 YFSETQ. This CDR3 comprises 15 residues. V was pared by 6 bases and J by 8 bases, with 11 bases of the junction left unmatched. The CDR3 reads CASTPLAGGVDEQFF. The CDR3 DNA reads as TGCGCCAGCACCCCGTTAGCGGGGGGCGTCGATGAGCAGTTCTTC.

This clone was detected a few times. The CDR3 loop is CSVAQTGGYEQYF. CDR3 bases: TGCAGCGTTGCCCAGACAGGGGGTTACGAGCAGTACTTC. The rearrangement uses TRBV29-1 and TRBJ2-7, with 9 bases fitting TRBD1. The CDR3 has 13 residues. Germline V gene lookup returns CDR1 SQVTM and CDR2 ANQGSEA. Unmatched junction bases numbered 5, after V lost 4 bases and J lost 4 bases.

V gene TRBV18 combines with J gene TRBJ1-2; D unclear. The CDR3 has 14 amino acids. Trimming pared 0 bases from V and 4 bases from J, leaving 9 bases between. CDR1 is KGHSH and CDR2 is LQKENI in the germline V gene. The DNA for the CDR3 is TGTGCCAGCTCACCACCGACACCCGTCTATGGCTACACCTTC. Its translation is CASSPPTPVYGYTF.

V gene TRBV28 combines with J gene TRBJ2-7; 7 bases align to TRBD1. V gave up 3 bases and J gave up 0 bases; unmatched junction bases: 8. Germline V gene lookup returns CDR1 MDHEN and CDR2 SYDVKM. This CDR3 has 16 residues. CDR3 DNA sequence: TGTGCCAGCAGTTTCGGCAAGACAGGGAACTCCTACGAGCAGTACTTC. Translating gives CASSFGKTGNSYEQYF.

This clone was seen only a few times. The CDR3: CASSETFSGFYGYTF. CDR3 nucleotide sequence: TGTGCCAGTAGTGAGACCTTTTCGGGATTCTATGGCTACACCTTC. V is TRBV19 and J is TRBJ1-2, with D uncertain. The CDR3 has 15 amino acids. CDR1 is LNHDA, CDR2 SQIVND, per germline (reference sequence). Trimming took 5 bases from V and 4 from J, leaving 17 bases between them.

The chain carries TRBV6-5 and TRBJ2-1, with 8 positions matching TRBD1. Germline V lookup: CDR1 MNHEY, CDR2 SVGAGI. V was clipped by 5 bases and J by 4 bases; unmatched bases: 7. This CDR3 is 15 amino acids long. CDR3 in amino acids: CASSNLDRVYNEQFF. As DNA, the CDR3 is TGTGCCAGCAGTAATCTGGACAGGGTTTACAATGAGCAGTTCTTC.

The chain has TRBV10-3 and TRBJ2-3; 7 bases are shared with TRBD1. The V gene's germline CDR1 is ENHRY and CDR2 SYGVKD. V was pared by 6 bases and J by 2 bases, with 8 bases of the junction left unmatched. The CDR3 is made up of 15 amino acids. DNA of the CDR3: TGTGCCATCAGAACCACGACAGGGAACACAGATACGCAGTATTTT. It translates to CAIRTTTGNTDTQYF.